One and the same sample provided the 7 T cell receptor beta chains below, sequenced in a study of T cells in Graves' hyperthyroidism and ophthalmopathy (dated by TCRdb to about 2019). Library generation was performed with multiplex PCR. For sequencing, an Illumina HiSeq 2000 was employed. TCR beta CDR3 regions were amplified from RNA transcripts. For the first round of RT-PCR on the TCR CDR3, the HTBI primer set was used together with the Qiagen OneStep RT-PCR kit. In-frame beta chains were kept once TCRdb had trimmed the public reads at Q25 with fastp and called clones with MiXCR. Identical CDR3 proteins give one entry, which carries the most common genes and DNA. In this sample the table shows about 300,000 distinct CDR3 sequences, about an eighth of which occur a single time. The ten largest clones represent more than 7.5% of the sample. Sequenced material: blood. Receptor source: a woman aged 30 to 39 with Graves' hyperthyroidism that later progressed to Graves' ophthalmopathy.

About this clonotype: Given the absence of the conserved phenylalanine or tryptophan at the CDR3 end, a read error is likely. The rearrangement uses TRBV28 and TRBJ2-1, with TRBD2 matching over 10 bases. V shed 10 bases, J shed 2 bases, and the junction held 11 bases outside the gene matches. Germline V gene lookup returns CDR1 MDHEN and CDR2 SYDVKM. The length of the CDR3 is 16 residues. The CDR3 DNA sequence: TGTGCCACCGGGACCGCAGCGGGAGGGCCCTACAATGAGCAGTTCCTC. This sequence encodes CATGTAAGGPYNEQFL.

At least ten counts were recorded for this clonotype. The chain joins TRBV30 to TRBJ2-7; the D gene is possibly TRBD2 (6 bases). CDR1 and CDR2 from the germline V gene are GTSNPN and SVGIG (reference sequence). The length of the CDR3 is 11 residues. The V gene lost 5 bases and the J gene lost 2 bases, with 7 bases spanning the gap. The CDR3 sequence: CAWGGAYEQYF. DNA of the CDR3: TGTGCCTGGGGCGGGGCCTACGAGCAGTACTTC. Supplemented by reference TRBV30 and TRBJ2-7, the full variable domain reads SQTIHQWPATLVQPVGSPLSLECTVEGTSNPNLYWYRQAAGRGLQLLFYSVGIGQISSEVPQNLSASRPQDRQFILSSKKLLLSDSGFYLCAWGGAYEQYFGPGTRLTVT.

The chain is built from TRBV5-6 and TRBJ1-1; no firm D call. The germline V and J ends were trimmed by 3 bases and 0 bases, with 6 bases remaining between them. The CDR3 is 13 amino acids. Germline-derived CDR1 and CDR2 are SGHDT and YYEEEE. As DNA, the CDR3 is TGTGCCAGCAGCTCACGGGTGAACACTGAAGCTTTCTTT. Amino acids: CASSSRVNTEAFF.

About this clonotype itself: This may be a read error: a much more frequent sequence differs by one nucleotide. This rearrangement joins TRBV4-3 to TRBJ2-7; possibly TRBD2 for D (5 bases). Germline CDR1 LGHNA, CDR2 YSLEER. The V end was cut by 0 bases, the J end by 5 bases, with 23 bases between. This CDR3 comprises 18 residues. This CDR3 is CASSQESIALRSSHEQYF. For the CDR3, the DNA is TGCGCCAGCAGCCAAGAGTCGATAGCGCTGAGGTCTTCCCACGAGCAGTACTTC.

This clonotype was counted between two and nine times. The J gene is TRBJ2-2, the V gene TRBV20-1; 9 bases agree with TRBD1. Trimming removed 4 bases from V and 4 bases from J; junction bases left unmatched: 7. Germline-derived CDR1 and CDR2 are DFQATT and SNEGSKA (reference sequence). The CDR3 extends over 15 amino acids. The CDR3 sequence: CSATKQGAGTGELFF. The DNA for the CDR3 is TGCAGTGCTACAAAACAGGGGGCGGGCACCGGGGAGCTGTTTTTT.

This clonotype has ten or more counts. The chain links TRBV7-9 to TRBJ1-2; D might be TRBD1 (5 bases). Trimming left V 5 bases short and J 3 bases short, with 13 bases between. Germline CDR1 and CDR2: SEHNR and FQNEAQ (reference sequence). The CDR3 is 14 amino acids. The CDR3 coding sequence is TGTGCCAGCAGCCTACAGGAATACGACTATGGCTACACCTTC. Translated: CASSLQEYDYGYTF.

Only a few counts were recorded for this clonotype. This chain links TRBV4-1 with TRBJ2-1; no definite D call. From germline, CDR1 is MGHRA and CDR2 YSYEKL. Trimming left V 0 bases short and J 3 bases short, with 9 bases between. The CDR3 totals 15 residues. CDR3 sequence: CASSQERLNYNEQFF. The DNA for the CDR3 is TGCGCCAGCAGCCAAGAGAGGCTAAACTACAATGAGCAGTTCTTC.